The 14 T cell receptor beta chains below come from one sample, sequenced in a study of technical replicates of blood from a handful of donors. Produced via immunoSEQ multiplex PCR; TCRdb's table is partial and in-frame only. Of about 12,000 clones listed, 80% to 95% were seen once; the top ten hold roughly a tenth. The sequenced sample was PBMCs. The receptors come from a human donor in good health.

This clone was recorded once. V is TRBV12-5 and J is TRBJ1-1; D is perhaps TRBD1 (6 bases). Looked up from germline, CDR1 is LGHNT and CDR2 is FRNRAP. The CDR3 has 14 amino acids. Trimming took off 6 bases at V and 0 bases at J, with 11 bases between the two ends. Written as DNA, the CDR3 is TGTGCTAGTGGCGACAGGTTATTGAACACTGAAGCTTTCTTT. It encodes CASGDRLLNTEAFF.

The J gene is TRBJ1-5, the V gene TRBV30; the D is unclear. The V gene lost 2 bases and the J gene lost 1 base, with 6 bases spanning the gap. CDR3 length: 13 amino acids. The germline CDR1 and CDR2 sequences are GTSNPN and SVGIG (reference sequence). The CDR3 is CAWSLLSNQPQHF. The CDR3 DNA sequence: TGTGCCTGGAGTTTATTGAGCAATCAGCCCCAGCATTTT.

The chain links TRBV2 to TRBJ1-1; the match to TRBD1 covers 7 bases. V was pared by 5 bases and J by 7 bases, with 7 bases of the junction left unmatched. Germline V gene lookup returns CDR1 SNHLY and CDR2 FYNNEI. This CDR3 comprises 13 residues. The CDR3 region is CASSTQGRGEAFF. The CDR3 DNA reads TGTGCCAGCAGTACACAGGGGAGAGGTGAAGCTTTCTTT.

The rearrangement uses TRBV5-5 and TRBJ1-4, with a tentative D call TRBD1 (6 bases). Per germline, CDR1 SGHKS and CDR2 YYEKEE (reference sequence). The V gene lost 1 base and the J gene lost 8 bases, with 12 bases spanning the gap. The CDR3 loop spans 14 amino acids. Here the CDR3 DNA reads TGTGCCAGCAGCTTGCCAGGGGTGGCAGAAAAACTGTTTTTT. Its translation is CASSLPGVAEKLFF.

The CDR3 protein is CAWSSKHLTDTQYF. The CDR3, as DNA: TGTGCCTGGAGTTCCAAACACCTTACAGATACGCAGTATTTT. This chain joins TRBV30 and TRBJ2-3; D is unresolved. Germline-derived CDR1 and CDR2 are GTSNPN and SVGIG (reference sequence). This CDR3 has 14 amino acids. The V gene lost 2 bases and the J gene lost 3 bases, with 12 bases spanning the gap.

The gene calls are TRBV28 and TRBJ1-5, with TRBD1 matching 9 bases. With 2 bases clipped from V and 5 bases from J, the junction kept 7 bases outside the gene matches. This CDR3 contains 16 residues. Germline values: CDR1 MDHEN, CDR2 SYDVKM. Here the CDR3 DNA reads TGTGCCAGCAGTTTACCCGGGACAGGGTTTTATCAGCCCCAGCATTTT. It codes for CASSLPGTGFYQPQHF.

This rearrangement joins TRBV7-9 to TRBJ1-4; a possible D gene is TRBD1 (6 bases). This CDR3 is 15 amino acids long. Per germline, CDR1 SEHNR and CDR2 FQNEAQ (reference sequence). Trimming removed 1 base from V and 5 bases from J, with 11 bases in between. The CDR3 DNA follows: TGTGCCAGCAGCTTAGGGACAGACGAAAATGAAAAACTGTTTTTT. Translation: CASSLGTDENEKLFF.

The chain combines TRBV6-1 with TRBJ1-4; 8 bases line up with TRBD1. The germline V gene has CDR1 MNHNS and CDR2 SASEGT. The V segment lost 4 bases and the J segment 8 bases; nucleotides outside the gene matches: 3. The CDR3 length is 13 residues. The CDR3 DNA reads as TGTGCCAGCAGTGTCCAGGGGGCGGAAAAACTGTTTTTT. This gives the protein CASSVQGAEKLFF.

This chain connects TRBV11-2 to TRBJ2-2; TRBD2 matches at 14 bases. The CDR3 has 17 residues. Trimming at V came to 5 bases and at J to 4 bases, leaving 6 bases not matched to a gene. From germline, CDR1 is SGHAT and CDR2 FQNNGV. The CDR3 sequence: CASSQRTSGRFTGELFF. CDR3 nucleotides: TGTGCCAGCAGCCAACGGACTAGCGGGAGGTTCACCGGGGAGCTGTTTTTT.

This rearrangement joins TRBV5-1 to TRBJ1-2; D perhaps matches TRBD1 (5 bases). Trimming shortened V by 0 bases and J by 1 base, and 16 bases separated the two germline ends. This CDR3 is built from 17 residues. Per germline, CDR1 SGHRS and CDR2 YFSETQ. The CDR3 is CASSLVGRGSFNYGYTF. CDR3 sequence (DNA): TGCGCCAGCAGCTTGGTAGGAAGGGGCTCCTTTAACTATGGCTACACCTTC.

The chain uses TRBV6-5 and TRBJ2-7; 11 nucleotides align to TRBD2. In germline, CDR1 is MNHEY, CDR2 SVGAGI. V gave up 6 bases and J gave up 3 bases; unmatched junction bases: 7. The CDR3 sequence is 15 residues long. The CDR3 reads CASSYSGRADYEQYF. The CDR3 nucleotides read TGTGCCAGCAGCTATAGCGGGAGGGCCGACTACGAGCAGTACTTC.

The chain recombines TRBV5-6 with TRBJ2-3, with D maybe TRBD1 (6 bases). This CDR3 is built from 15 residues. Germline CDR1 reads SGHDT; CDR2 reads YYEEEE. Trimming removed 4 bases at V and 4 bases at J, with 16 bases between. The CDR3 sequence: CASSPVAGVPDTQYF. The CDR3, as DNA: TGTGCCAGCAGCCCAGTGGCAGGGGTACCAGATACGCAGTATTTT.

The CDR3 spells CATRQGQETQYF. In DNA, the CDR3 is TGTGCCACACGACAGGGGCAAGAGACCCAGTACTTC. This chain uses TRBV10-3 with TRBJ2-5, with 8 bases matching TRBD1. There are 12 residues in the CDR3. Per the germline V gene, CDR1 is ENHRY and CDR2 is SYGVKD. Losses at the gene ends were 10 bases for V and 2 bases for J; bases not matched to a gene: 3.

This clone is a singleton in its sample. This rearrangement joins TRBV28 to TRBJ2-1, with 12 bases lining up with TRBD2. The CDR3 is 14 amino acids. After removal of 10 bases from V and 4 bases from J, the junction contained 5 bases not matched to a gene. Germline V gives CDR1 MDHEN, CDR2 SYDVKM. The CDR3 sequence: CATRTSGEYNEQFF. As DNA, the CDR3 is TGTGCCACCCGGACTAGCGGGGAATACAATGAGCAGTTCTTC. Full variable domain (outside the CDR3, taken from reference TRBV28 and TRBJ2-1): DVKVTQSSRYLVKRTGEKVFLECVQDMDHENMFWYRQDPGLGLRLIYFSYDVKMKEKGDIPEGYSVSREKKERFSLILESASTNQTSMYLCATRTSGEYNEQFFGPGTRLTVL.